These T cell receptor beta chains were read from a single sample in a study of blood T cell repertoires in COVID-19. The data were produced by immunoSEQ multiplex PCR, yet TCRdb's version contains in-frame clones alone and is incomplete. The sample has 300,000 to 400,000 clones; around 91% are singletons. The sequenced material came from peripheral blood. Receptors originate from a woman under 30 who had recovered from COVID-19. CDR3s include the opening cysteine and the closing phenylalanine or tryptophan. D genes are given only for firm matches. Clone size, where shown, is once, few, many, or a class for clones that have expanded.

D: TRBD2; size: NA; V: TRBV19; J: TRBJ2-2; DNA: TGTGCCAGTAGTAAGACTAGCCTCCTCCGCGCCGGGGAGCTGTTTTTT; CDR3: CASSKTSLLRAGELFF
D: TRBD1; size: few; V: TRBV6-6; J: TRBJ1-2; DNA: TGTGCCAGCAGAGCTCGACAGGGAAAGAATGGCTACACCTTC; CDR3: CASRARQGKNGYTF
D: NA; size: NA; V: TRBV12-3/TRBV12-4; J: TRBJ2-1; DNA: TGTGCCAGCAGTTTCGTAGCCAATGAGCAGTTCTTC; CDR3: CASSFVANEQFF
D: TRBD1; size: few; V: TRBV5-5; J: TRBJ1-2; DNA: TGTGCCAGCAGCTTGGTGACAGGGGTAGGCTACACCTTC; CDR3: CASSLVTGVGYTF
D: TRBD1; size: NA; V: TRBV24-1; J: TRBJ2-1; DNA: TGTGCCACCAGTGATTTACGACAGGGGCAGGATGAGCAGTTCTTC; CDR3: CATSDLRQGQDEQFF
D: NA; size: NA; V: TRBV6-5; J: TRBJ1-3; DNA: TGTGCCAGCAGTTACCTTACAAGCTCTGGAAACACCATATATTTT; CDR3: CASSYLTSSGNTIYF
D: NA; size: NA; V: TRBV7-8; J: TRBJ1-5; DNA: TGTGCCAGCAGCCCGATCGGACTTAGCAATCAGCCCCAGCATTTT; CDR3: CASSPIGLSNQPQHF
D: TRBD2; size: NA; V: TRBV11-2; J: TRBJ2-1; DNA: TGTGCCAGCAGCCCCCGCCCTACTAGCGGGATTTACAATGAGCAGTTCTTC; CDR3: CASSPRPTSGIYNEQFF
D: TRBD1; size: NA; V: TRBV7-2; J: TRBJ2-5; DNA: TGTGCCAGCAGCCCACAGGGGGAGACCCAGTACTTC; CDR3: CASSPQGETQYF
D: NA; size: NA; V: TRBV10-3; J: TRBJ1-1; DNA: TGTGCCATCAGTGACCGGGGGGACACTGAAGCTTTCTTT; CDR3: CAISDRGDTEAFF
D: TRBD1; size: few; V: TRBV7-6; J: TRBJ1-2; DNA: TGTGCCAGCAGCTTAGATAGGGTAGGGGGCGCCTATGGCTACACCTTC; CDR3: CASSLDRVGGAYGYTF
D: TRBD1; size: NA; V: TRBV18; J: TRBJ2-1; DNA: TGTGCCAGCTCACTTCTCCCGACAGGGGAGAATGAGCAGTTCTTC; CDR3: CASSLLPTGENEQFF
D: NA; size: few; V: TRBV11-3; J: TRBJ2-2; DNA: TGTGCCAGCAGCTTATCGGGGACTCCCTACACCGGGGAGCTGTTTTTT; CDR3: CASSLSGTPYTGELFF
D: NA; size: once; V: TRBV5-5; J: TRBJ1-1; DNA: TGTGCCAGCACCCCCCCCAACAGGGCGGGCACTGAAGCTTTCTTT; CDR3: CASTPPNRAGTEAFF
D: NA; size: NA; V: TRBV6-5; J: TRBJ1-1; DNA: TGTGCCAGCAGAGCGTCTGGTCCAGACACTGAAGCTTTCTTT; CDR3: CASRASGPDTEAFF
D: NA; size: NA; V: TRBV29-1; J: TRBJ2-5; DNA: TGCAGCGTTGGGATGCGGGAGACCCAGTACTTC; CDR3: CSVGMRETQYF
D: TRBD1; size: NA; V: TRBV3-1/TRBV3-2; J: TRBJ1-1; DNA: TGTGCCAGCAGCAGGTCAGGGGGCGGCTTTTCTGAAGCTTTCTTT; CDR3: CASSRSGGGFSEAFF
D: TRBD1; size: NA; V: TRBV7-2; J: TRBJ1-2; DNA: TGTGCCAGCAGCTTAGAGGACAGGGGGCAGGGTGGCTACACCTTC; CDR3: CASSLEDRGQGGYTF
D: TRBD1; size: NA; V: TRBV9; J: TRBJ1-1; DNA: TGTGCCAGCAGCCAAGGACAGGGGAGCTCCGTATTGAACACTGAAGCTTTCTTT; CDR3: CASSQGQGSSVLNTEAFF
D: NA; size: NA; V: TRBV5-8; J: TRBJ1-2; DNA: TGTGCCAGCAGCTTGTTCAGGGGCGTTGGCTACACCTTC; CDR3: CASSLFRGVGYTF
D: TRBD1; size: NA; V: TRBV15; J: TRBJ2-2; DNA: TGTGCCACCAGCAGAGGGACCGGACAGGGTAGGAACACCGGGGAGCTGTTTTTT; CDR3: CATSRGTGQGRNTGELFF
D: NA; size: once; V: TRBV30; J: TRBJ2-1; DNA: TGTGCCTGGAGTGTACTAGCATACAATGAGCAGTTCTTC; CDR3: CAWSVLAYNEQFF
D: TRBD2; size: NA; V: TRBV6-2/TRBV6-3; J: TRBJ2-1; DNA: TGTGCCAGCAGTTTCATAATTAGCGGGAGGGCCGGGGAGCAGTTCTTC; CDR3: CASSFIISGRAGEQFF
D: NA; size: few; V: TRBV6-5; J: TRBJ1-2; DNA: TGTGCCAGCAGTTACTCAGGCGGGGGGCCTAACTATGGCTACACCTTC; CDR3: CASSYSGGGPNYGYTF
D: TRBD2; size: NA; V: TRBV6-5; J: TRBJ2-1; DNA: TGTGCCAGCACTTTAGCGGGAGGGGCTCCCAATGAGCAGTTCTTC; CDR3: CASTLAGGAPNEQFF
D: NA; size: NA; V: TRBV7-2; J: TRBJ2-1; DNA: TGTGCCAGCAGCATAAGCGGAACTTTTGTTTCCCATGAGCAGTTCTTC; CDR3: CASSISGTFVSHEQFF
D: TRBD2; size: NA; V: TRBV19; J: TRBJ2-2; DNA: TGTGCCAGTAGGTACCTAGCGGGAGGTTACACCGGGGAGCTGTTTTTT; CDR3: CASRYLAGGYTGELFF
D: NA; size: NA; V: TRBV29-1; J: TRBJ1-2; DNA: TGCAGCGTCAATTCCCAGGGGAACTATGGCTACACCTTC; CDR3: CSVNSQGNYGYTF
D: TRBD2; size: once; V: TRBV2; J: TRBJ2-2; DNA: TGTGCCAGCAGGGGACTAGCGGGAGGGACCGGGGAGCTGTTTTTT; CDR3: CASRGLAGGTGELFF
D: TRBD1; size: NA; V: TRBV6-2/TRBV6-3; J: TRBJ1-6; DNA: TGTGCCAGCAGCAATCCCGGGACAGGGACGTCACCCCTCCACTTT; CDR3: CASSNPGTGTSPLHF